This TCR beta chain was recorded in a study (dated by TCRdb to about 2015). Background on the whole study: The study set out to test whether tumor-infiltrating Tregs in breast cancer get recruited from blood Tregs or are instead converted in situ from other CD4+ T cell subsets. Study-level results and caveats: The larger-cohort validation was restricted to a single TCR beta V-J rearrangement rather than whole repertoires. The TCR gene usage of tumor memory CD4+ T cells clustered together with blood and lymph node memory CD4+ cells and with lymph node naive CD4+ cells. Tumor-infiltrating Treg TCR alpha and beta sequences overlapped most with tumor naive CD4+ T cells, then with blood naive CD4+ T cells.

Based on the germline V gene, the CDR1 and CDR2 sequences are SGHRS and YFSETQ. V lost 4 bases and J lost 2 bases; the stretch between them is 13 bases long. There are 16 amino acids in the CDR3, from cysteine to phenylalanine inclusive. Only the CDR3 DNA stays, 48 bases, in frame from base 1. Full-length TCR variable regions were amplified by 5' RACE PCR with constant-region reverse primers, followed by semi-nested PCR with Nested Universal Primer A. Using the ReliaPrep RNA Cell Miniprep System, total RNA was extracted, and the SMARTer RACE 5'/3' Kit was then used to reverse transcribe the RNA into 5'RACE-ready cDNA. Multiplex adaptors were used to barcode the full-length TCR alpha and beta libraries, which were then sequenced on an Illumina MiSeq. The authors' pipeline ran thus. For each of nine subset-tissue groups, sequencing data from the five patients were combined, and the groups were compared by unsupervised clustering of TCR gene usage. Repertoire similarity was calculated with the Morisita-Horn index, weighting shared sequences by their contribution to each repertoire. TCRdb redid the processing of the public reads, applying fastp at Q25 and MiXCR, and retained in-frame beta chains. Rows matching on CDR3 protein sequence are summarized as one entry with the most common DNA and genes. These V and J calls are TCRdb output, not the study's own analysis. Present in this sample are approximately 37,000 distinct CDR3 sequences, under 20% of which were seen just once. The ten largest clonotypes hold 2.5% to 3% of the sample.

To purify naive CD4+ T cells, the Miltenyi Naive CD4+ T Cell Isolation kit was used, and CD25 microbeads served to deplete Tregs. Tregs, naive and memory CD4+ T cells from tumor, blood and ipsilateral draining lymph nodes of 5 or 6 breast cancer patients underwent full-length TCR alpha and beta sequencing. Tumor tissue and lymph nodes obtained by ipsilateral axillary dissection were perfused with PBS, cut into small pieces and digested using collagenase I and hyaluronidase. Ficoll density gradient centrifugation was used to isolate mononuclear cells from lymph nodes or from under 55 ml of peripheral blood. Sorted cell populations were confirmed by FACS to exceed 90% purity. This clonotype was seen at least ten times. This receptor's antigen is unknown. Per-base qualities were not stored, and no clone one base away is much larger.

This TCR was sampled from a female donor with breast cancer. The source material was naive CD4+ T cells sorted from a lymph node. The cell subset or site tag for this specimen amounts to: naive CD4+ T cells, CD4+CD45RA+CD25-. The chain uses TRBV5-1 and TRBJ2-6; too little of a D gene remains to name it. The DNA sequence is as follows: TGCGCCAGCAGCATCCGGGTCTCCCCTGGGGCCAACGTCCTGACTTTC. Its product reads: CASSIRVSPGANVLTF.